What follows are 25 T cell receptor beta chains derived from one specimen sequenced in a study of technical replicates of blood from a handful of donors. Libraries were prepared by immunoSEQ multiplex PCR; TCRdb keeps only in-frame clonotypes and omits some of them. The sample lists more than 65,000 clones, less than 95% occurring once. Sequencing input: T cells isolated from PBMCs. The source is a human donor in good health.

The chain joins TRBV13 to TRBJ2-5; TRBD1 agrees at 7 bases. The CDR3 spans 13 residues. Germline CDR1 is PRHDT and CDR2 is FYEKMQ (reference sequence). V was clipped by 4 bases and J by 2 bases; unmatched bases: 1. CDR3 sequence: CASSSTGQETQYF. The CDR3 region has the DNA TGTGCCAGCAGCTCGACAGGGCAAGAGACCCAGTACTTC.

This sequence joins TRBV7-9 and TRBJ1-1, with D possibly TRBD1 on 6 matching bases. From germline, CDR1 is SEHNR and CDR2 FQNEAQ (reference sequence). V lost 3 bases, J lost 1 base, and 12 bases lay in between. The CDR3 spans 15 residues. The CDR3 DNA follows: TGTGCCAGCAGCTTGCTCGCAGGGGCGAACACTGAAGCTTTCTTT. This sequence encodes CASSLLAGANTEAFF.

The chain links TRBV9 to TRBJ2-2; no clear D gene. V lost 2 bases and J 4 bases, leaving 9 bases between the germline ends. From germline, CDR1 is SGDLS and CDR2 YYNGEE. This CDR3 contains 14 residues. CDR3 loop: CASSVSRSTGELFF. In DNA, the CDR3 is TGTGCCAGCAGCGTTTCTAGGAGCACCGGGGAGCTGTTTTTT.

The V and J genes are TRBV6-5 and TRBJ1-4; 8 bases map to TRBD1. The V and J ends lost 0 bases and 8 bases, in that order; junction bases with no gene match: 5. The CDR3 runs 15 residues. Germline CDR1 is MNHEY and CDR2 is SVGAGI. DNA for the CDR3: TGTGCCAGCAGTTACTCGGCAGGGGGCCAAGAAAAACTGTTTTTT. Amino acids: CASSYSAGGQEKLFF.

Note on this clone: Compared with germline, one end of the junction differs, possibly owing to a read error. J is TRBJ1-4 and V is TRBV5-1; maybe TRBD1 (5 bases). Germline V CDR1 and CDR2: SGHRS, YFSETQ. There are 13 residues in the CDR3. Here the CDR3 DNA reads TGCGCCAGCAGTTTGGGGCGGCAGGAAAAACTGTTTTTT. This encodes CASSLGRQEKLFF.

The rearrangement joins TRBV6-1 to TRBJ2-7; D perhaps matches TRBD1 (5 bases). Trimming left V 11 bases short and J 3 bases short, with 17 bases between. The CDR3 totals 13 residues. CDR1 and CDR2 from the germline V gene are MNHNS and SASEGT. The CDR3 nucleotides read TGTGCCTCTACGAAAGGAGACAGCTACGAGCAGTACTTC. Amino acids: CASTKGDSYEQYF.

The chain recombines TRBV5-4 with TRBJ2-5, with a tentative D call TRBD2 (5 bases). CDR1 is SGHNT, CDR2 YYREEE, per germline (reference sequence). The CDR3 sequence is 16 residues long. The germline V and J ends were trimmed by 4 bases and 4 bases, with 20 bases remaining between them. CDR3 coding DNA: TGTGCCAGCAGCCCGCCGGGGTCGGCGTGGGGAGAGACCCAGTACTTC. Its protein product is CASSPPGSAWGETQYF. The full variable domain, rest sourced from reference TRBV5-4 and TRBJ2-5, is ETGVTQSPTHLIKTRGQQVTLRCSSQSGHNTVSWYQQALGQGPQFIFQYYREEENGRGNFPPRFSGLQFPNYSSELNVNALELDDSALYLCASSPPGSAWGETQYFGPGTRLLVL.

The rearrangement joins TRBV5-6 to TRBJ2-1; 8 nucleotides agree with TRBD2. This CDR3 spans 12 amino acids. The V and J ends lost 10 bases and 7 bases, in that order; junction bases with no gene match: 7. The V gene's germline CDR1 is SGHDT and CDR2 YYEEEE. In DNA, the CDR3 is TGTGCCGTGAGCGGGAGAGGTAATGAGCAGTTCTTC. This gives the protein CAVSGRGNEQFF.

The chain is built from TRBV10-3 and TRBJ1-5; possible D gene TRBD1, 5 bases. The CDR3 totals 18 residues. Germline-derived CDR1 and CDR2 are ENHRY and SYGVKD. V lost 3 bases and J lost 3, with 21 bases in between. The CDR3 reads CAISEQSFFDRNNQPQHF. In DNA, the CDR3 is TGTGCCATCAGTGAACAGTCGTTTTTCGACAGAAACAATCAGCCCCAGCATTTT.

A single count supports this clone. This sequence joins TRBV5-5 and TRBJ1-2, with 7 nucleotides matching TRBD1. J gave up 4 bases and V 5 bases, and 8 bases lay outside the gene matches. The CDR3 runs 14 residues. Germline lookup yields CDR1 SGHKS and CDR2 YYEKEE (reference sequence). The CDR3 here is CASRSGTDIYGYTF. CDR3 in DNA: TGTGCCAGCAGATCCGGGACAGATATCTATGGCTACACCTTC.

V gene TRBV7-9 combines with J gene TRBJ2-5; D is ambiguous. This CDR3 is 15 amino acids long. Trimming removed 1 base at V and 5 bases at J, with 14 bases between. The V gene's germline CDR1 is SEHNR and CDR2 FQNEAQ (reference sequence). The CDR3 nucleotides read TGTGCCAGCAGCTTAGGTGCCCTCGCGGCCGAGACCCAGTACTTC. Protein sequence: CASSLGALAAETQYF.

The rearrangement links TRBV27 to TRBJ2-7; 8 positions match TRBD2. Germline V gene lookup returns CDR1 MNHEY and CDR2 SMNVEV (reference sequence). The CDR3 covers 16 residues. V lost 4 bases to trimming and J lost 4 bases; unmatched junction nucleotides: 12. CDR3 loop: CASSSPSRGGPYEQYF. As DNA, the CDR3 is TGTGCCAGCAGTTCTCCCTCCCGGGGGGGCCCTTACGAGCAGTACTTC.

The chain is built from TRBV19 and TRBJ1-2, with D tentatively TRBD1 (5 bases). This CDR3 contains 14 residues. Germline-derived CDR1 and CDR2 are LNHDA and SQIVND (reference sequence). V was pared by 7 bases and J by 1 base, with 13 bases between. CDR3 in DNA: TGTGCCAGTACCTCATCCGGGGGTAACTATGGCTACACCTTC. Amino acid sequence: CASTSSGGNYGYTF. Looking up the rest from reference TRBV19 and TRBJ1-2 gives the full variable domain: DGGITQSPKYLFRKEGQNVTLSCEQNLNHDAMYWYRQDPGQGLRLIYYSQIVNDFQKGDIAEGYSVSREKKESFPLTVTSAQKNPTAFYLCASTSSGGNYGYTFGSGTRLTVV.

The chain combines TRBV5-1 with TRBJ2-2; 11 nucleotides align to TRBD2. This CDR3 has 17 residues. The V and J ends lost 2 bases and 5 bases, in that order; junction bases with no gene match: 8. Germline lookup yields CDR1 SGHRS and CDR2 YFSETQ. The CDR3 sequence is CASSLKIAGGYTGELFF. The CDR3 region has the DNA TGCGCCAGCAGCTTAAAAATAGCGGGAGGGTATACCGGGGAGCTGTTTTTT.

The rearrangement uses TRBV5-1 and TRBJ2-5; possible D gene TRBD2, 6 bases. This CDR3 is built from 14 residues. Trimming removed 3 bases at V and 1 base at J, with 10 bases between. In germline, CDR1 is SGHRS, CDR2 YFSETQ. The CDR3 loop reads CASSWGGGQETQYF. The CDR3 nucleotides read TGCGCCAGCAGCTGGGGAGGCGGCCAAGAGACCCAGTACTTC.

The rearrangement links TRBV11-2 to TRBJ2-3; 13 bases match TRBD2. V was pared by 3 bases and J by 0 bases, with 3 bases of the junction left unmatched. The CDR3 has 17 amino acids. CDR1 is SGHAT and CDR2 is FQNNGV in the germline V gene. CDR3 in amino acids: CASSFGLAGDSTDTQYF. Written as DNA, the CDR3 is TGTGCCAGCAGCTTCGGACTAGCGGGAGATAGCACAGATACGCAGTATTTT.

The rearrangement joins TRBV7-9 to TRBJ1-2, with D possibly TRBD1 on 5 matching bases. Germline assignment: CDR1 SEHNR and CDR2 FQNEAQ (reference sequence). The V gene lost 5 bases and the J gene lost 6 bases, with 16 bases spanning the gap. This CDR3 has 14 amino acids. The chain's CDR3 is CASSRAGPADGYTF. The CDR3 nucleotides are TGTGCCAGCAGCCGCGCGGGACCCGCGGATGGCTACACCTTC. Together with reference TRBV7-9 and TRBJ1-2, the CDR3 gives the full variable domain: DTGVSQNPRHKITKRGQNVTFRCDPISEHNRLYWYRQTLGQGPEFLTYFQNEAQLEKSRLLSDRFSAERPKGSFSTLEIQRTEQGDSAMYLCASSRAGPADGYTFGSGTRLTVV.

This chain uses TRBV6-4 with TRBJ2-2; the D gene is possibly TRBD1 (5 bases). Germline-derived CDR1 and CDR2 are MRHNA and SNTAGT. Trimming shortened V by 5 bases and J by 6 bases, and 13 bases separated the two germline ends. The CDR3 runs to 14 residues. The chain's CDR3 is CASSPRVGSGELFF. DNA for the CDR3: TGTGCCAGCAGTCCCAGGGTGGGGTCCGGGGAGCTGTTTTTT.

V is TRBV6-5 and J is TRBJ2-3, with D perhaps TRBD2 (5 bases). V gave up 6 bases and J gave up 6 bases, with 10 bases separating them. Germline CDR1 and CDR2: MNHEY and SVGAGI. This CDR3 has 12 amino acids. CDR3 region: CASRHGVDTQYF. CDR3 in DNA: TGTGCCAGCAGGCACGGGGTTGATACGCAGTATTTT.

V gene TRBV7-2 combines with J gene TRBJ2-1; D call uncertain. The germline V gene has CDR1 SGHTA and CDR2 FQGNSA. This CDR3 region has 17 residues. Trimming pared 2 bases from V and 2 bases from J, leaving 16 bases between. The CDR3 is CASSLLRSIAPYNEQFF. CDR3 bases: TGTGCCAGCAGCTTACTGCGTTCGATAGCCCCCTACAATGAGCAGTTCTTC.

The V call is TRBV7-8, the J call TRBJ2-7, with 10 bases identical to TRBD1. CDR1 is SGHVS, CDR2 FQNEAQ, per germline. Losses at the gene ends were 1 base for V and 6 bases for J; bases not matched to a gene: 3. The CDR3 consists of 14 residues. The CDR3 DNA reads TGTGCCAGCAGCTTAGTCGGGACAGGGGCCGAGCAGTACTTC. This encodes CASSLVGTGAEQYF. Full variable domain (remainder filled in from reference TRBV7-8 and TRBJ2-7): GAGVSQSPRYKVAKRGQDVALRCDPISGHVSLFWYQQALGQGPEFLTYFQNEAQLDKSGLPSDRFFAERPEGSVSTLKIQRTQQEDSAVYLCASSLVGTGAEQYFGPGTRLTVT.

The CDR3 reads CASSVGNSQGKNYGYTF. Written as DNA, the CDR3 is TGTGCCAGCAGCGTAGGTAACTCACAGGGGAAAAACTATGGCTACACCTTC. The chain links TRBV9 to TRBJ1-2, with 7 bases that match TRBD1. V gave up 0 bases and J gave up 2 bases; unmatched junction bases: 10. Germline CDR1 reads SGDLS; CDR2 reads YYNGEE. The CDR3 has 17 residues.

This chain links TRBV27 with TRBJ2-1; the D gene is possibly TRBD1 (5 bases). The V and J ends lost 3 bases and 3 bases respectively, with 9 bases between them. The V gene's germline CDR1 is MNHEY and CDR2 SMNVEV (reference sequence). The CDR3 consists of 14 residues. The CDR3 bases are TGTGCCAGCAGTTTGTCGGACAACTACAATGAGCAGTTCTTC. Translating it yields CASSLSDNYNEQFF.

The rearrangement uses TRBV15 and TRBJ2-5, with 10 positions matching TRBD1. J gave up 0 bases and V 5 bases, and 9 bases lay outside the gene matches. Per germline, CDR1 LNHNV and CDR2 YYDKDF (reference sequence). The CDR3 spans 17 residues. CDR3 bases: TGTGCCACCAGCCAGGGACAGGGGAGAATCTACCAAGAGACCCAGTACTTC. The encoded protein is CATSQGQGRIYQETQYF.

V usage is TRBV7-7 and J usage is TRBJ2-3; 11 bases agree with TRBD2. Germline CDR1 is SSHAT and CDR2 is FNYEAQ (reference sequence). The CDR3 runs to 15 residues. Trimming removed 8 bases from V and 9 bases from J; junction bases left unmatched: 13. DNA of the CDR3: TGTGCCAGCTCTCCTAGCGGGGGGCCGGTGGGAACGCAGTATTTT. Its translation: CASSPSGGPVGTQYF.